This TCR beta chain originates from a study of vaccination and CD4 T cells after COVID-19. Looking at the study overall: Post-COVID samples had a sampling time that fell a median approximately 97 days after diagnosis (range 35 to 161).

The CDR3 consists of 14 residues. The germline V gene encodes CDR1 SGHNT and CDR2 YYREEE (reference sequence). The J segment lost 5 bases and the V segment lost 3 bases, leaving 5 bases of the junction unmatched. About this clonotype: Antigen unknown.

Cultured CD4+ T cell DNA was sequenced using the Oncomine TCR Beta short-read assay. TCRdb passed the PCR reads through MiXCR, listing each CDR3 protein once. Of roughly 20,000 distinct CDR3 sequences listed, 50% to 60% are singletons. The study's findings and limits: SARS-CoV-2-reactive clonotypes rose nonsignificantly, with the median going from approximately 21 to 38.

Documented treatment: roughly nine-day PBMC culture with coronavirus spike peptide pools or control peptides (ViraFEST assay). ViraFEST used peptide pools to expand antigen-specific T cells, then sequenced TCRs. This TCR came from a human donor who had recovered from COVID-19. V is TRBV5-4 and J is TRBJ2-7; 10 nucleotides line up with TRBD1. The specimen sequenced was CD4+ T cells from blood, cultured in vitro. CDR3 DNA: TGTGCCAGCAGCTCCGACAGGGGGCGACACGAGCAGTACTTC. It codes for CASSSDRGRHEQYF.